This TCR beta chain was identified during a study of OX40 agonist ivuxolimab in advanced cancers. Across the whole study: Those treated in dose escalation had hepatocellular carcinoma, melanoma, renal cell cancer or head and neck cancer.

Study-wide points: Relative to CD4+ cells, CD8+ T cells on average had more expanded clones.

Data came from immunoSEQ multiplex PCR; TCRdb stores just in-frame clones and leaves some out. This sample has roughly 45,000 clones, with around 90% found just once. This CDR3 spans 14 amino acids. Looked up from germline, CDR1 is LNHDA and CDR2 is SQIVND (reference sequence). V was clipped by 4 bases and J by 4 bases, with 13 bases between them. As to this clone: Its matching antigen is unknown.

This receptor was taken from an adult with an advanced solid tumor such as melanoma, head and neck, liver or kidney cancer. The sequenced sample was CD4+ or CD8+ T cells sorted from blood, obtained in a trial of the OX40 agonist ivuxolimab. The chain has TRBV19 and TRBJ1-2; D is unresolved. CDR3 amino acids: CASSTSGGSYGYTF. In nucleotides, the CDR3 is TGTGCCAGTAGTACCTCGGGCGGGAGCTATGGCTACACCTTC.